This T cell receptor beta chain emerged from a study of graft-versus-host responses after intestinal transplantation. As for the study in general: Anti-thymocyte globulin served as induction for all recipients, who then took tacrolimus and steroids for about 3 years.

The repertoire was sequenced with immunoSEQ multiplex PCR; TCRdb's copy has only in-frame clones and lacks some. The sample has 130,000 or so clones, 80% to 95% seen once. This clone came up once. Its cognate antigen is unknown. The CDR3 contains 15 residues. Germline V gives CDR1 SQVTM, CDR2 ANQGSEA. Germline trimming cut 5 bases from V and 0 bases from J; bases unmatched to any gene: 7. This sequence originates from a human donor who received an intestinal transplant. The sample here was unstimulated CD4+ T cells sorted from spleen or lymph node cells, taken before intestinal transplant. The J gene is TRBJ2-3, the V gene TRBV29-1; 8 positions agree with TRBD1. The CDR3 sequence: CSVPPPGGSTDTQYF. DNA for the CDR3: TGCAGCGTTCCGCCTCCAGGGGGCAGCACAGATACGCAGTATTTT.